These 30 T cell receptor beta chains originate from one sample sequenced in a study of cytomegalovirus exposure and HLA in healthy donors. Primers for the PCR totalled 60 Vbeta and 13 Jbeta. Assay: immunoSEQ multiplex PCR; the TCRdb copy retains only in-frame clones and omits some. The sample holds approximately 130,000 clones; 84% are singletons and the top ten take less than 3%. Material for sequencing was PBMCs. These receptors originate from a man in his fifties or sixties in good health and CMV-seronegative.

The J gene is TRBJ2-3, the V gene TRBV5-4; 14 bases are shared with TRBD2. The CDR3 runs 16 residues. The junction had 7 bases not matched to a gene; V was cut back by 4 bases and J by 6 bases. The germline V gene has CDR1 SGHNT and CDR2 YYREEE (reference sequence). The chain's CDR3 is CASSATSGGAGDTQYF. CDR3 DNA: TGTGCCAGCAGCGCGACTAGCGGGGGGGCCGGGGATACGCAGTATTTT.

The genes are TRBV5-1 and TRBJ1-1; TRBD1 matches at 9 bases. This CDR3 contains 15 residues. The germline gives CDR1 SGHRS, CDR2 YFSETQ. V shed 3 bases, J shed 8 bases, and the junction held 11 bases outside the gene matches. This CDR3 reads CASSSGTGLGLEAFF. The DNA for the CDR3 is TGCGCCAGCAGCTCGGGGACAGGGTTGGGTCTAGAAGCTTTCTTT.

The J gene is TRBJ1-5, the V gene TRBV6-6, with unresolved D. The V end lost 6 bases, the J end lost 10 bases, and 7 bases lay between the germline ends. The CDR3 runs 10 residues. Per the germline V gene, CDR1 is MNHNY and CDR2 is SVGAGI (reference sequence). The chain's CDR3 is CASSLPPQHF. As DNA, the CDR3 is TGTGCCAGCAGCCTCCCCCCCCAGCATTTT.

The gene calls are TRBV30 and TRBJ1-4; no clear D gene. V was shortened by 5 bases and J by 5 bases, with 18 bases between the two germline ends. Germline V gene sequence: CDR1 GTSNPN, CDR2 SVGIG (reference sequence). The CDR3 has 15 amino acids. The CDR3 sequence is CAWGLARWKNEKLFF. The DNA of the CDR3 is TGTGCCTGGGGTTTGGCTAGGTGGAAGAATGAAAAACTGTTTTTT.

This chain joins TRBV7-2 and TRBJ2-1, with 14 nucleotides matching TRBD2. This CDR3 has 14 residues. With V trimmed by 4 bases and J by 15 bases, 8 bases remained unmatched. Germline lookup yields CDR1 SGHTA and CDR2 FQGNSA. The CDR3 coding sequence is TGTGCCAGCAGCTACGGGACTAGCGGGGGCATCCCGTTCTTC. This gives the protein CASSYGTSGGIPFF.

The chain uses TRBV5-4 and TRBJ2-2; the match to TRBD1 covers 7 bases. V was pared by 0 bases and J by 3 bases, with 8 bases of the junction left unmatched. The length of the CDR3 is 17 residues. Per the germline V gene, CDR1 is SGHNT and CDR2 is YYREEE (reference sequence). The CDR3 sequence: CASSLAGTGADTGELFF. CDR3 DNA sequence: TGTGCCAGCAGCTTGGCGGGAACAGGGGCCGACACCGGGGAGCTGTTTTTT.

A single count supports this clone. The genes are TRBV5-1 and TRBJ1-5, with 8 bases aligning to TRBD1. Germline V gene data show CDR1 as SGHRS and CDR2 as YFSETQ. The length of the CDR3 is 17 residues. V trimming: 3 bases; J trimming: 1 base; junction bases outside the gene matches: 9. This CDR3 is CASSSIPGQASNQPQHF. DNA of the CDR3: TGCGCCAGCAGCTCTATACCGGGACAGGCGAGCAATCAGCCCCAGCATTTT.

V and J are TRBV27 and TRBJ1-1; TRBD1 is a possible D gene (5 bases). From germline, CDR1 is MNHEY and CDR2 SMNVEV (reference sequence). This CDR3 is built from 13 residues. Trimming stripped 5 bases from V and 1 base from J, with 8 bases between. CDR3 in amino acids: CASSIQENTEAFF. CDR3 nucleotide sequence: TGTGCCAGCAGTATACAGGAGAACACTGAAGCTTTCTTT.

This clone was picked up one time. The chain joins TRBV4-2 to TRBJ2-5; TRBD2 is a possible D gene (6 bases). CDR1 and CDR2 from the germline V gene are LGHNA and YNFKEQ. V was pared by 0 bases and J by 1 base, with 9 bases between. This CDR3 spans 15 amino acids. CDR3 coding DNA: TGTGCCAGCAGCCAAGACGCGGGATCCCAAGAGACCCAGTACTTC. It specifies CASSQDAGSQETQYF.

The rearrangement links TRBV9 to TRBJ2-3; D perhaps matches TRBD2 (6 bases). Trimming removed 3 bases from V and 2 bases from J, with 7 bases in between. The CDR3 is 13 residues long. CDR1 SGDLS and CDR2 YYNGEE come from the germline V gene. The CDR3 DNA reads as TGTGCCAGCAGCGCGGGGGACACAGATACGCAGTATTTT. It is translated as CASSAGDTDTQYF. Combining the CDR3 with reference TRBV9 and TRBJ2-3 gives the whole variable domain DSGVTQTPKHLITATGQRVTLRCSPRSGDLSVYWYQQSLDQGLQFLIQYYNGEERAKGNILERFSAQQFPDLHSELNLSSLELGDSALYFCASSAGDTDTQYFGPGTRLTVL.

This clone was observed a single time. This rearrangement joins TRBV5-4 to TRBJ1-1, with D perhaps TRBD1 (5 bases). Germline V gene data show CDR1 as SGHNT and CDR2 as YYREEE (reference sequence). The length of the CDR3 is 13 residues. V was trimmed by 2 bases and J by 7 bases, leaving 12 bases between them. CDR3 DNA sequence: TGTGCCAGCAGCTTCAGGGAAGCGGGTGAAGCTTTCTTT. This translates into CASSFREAGEAFF.

This chain links TRBV5-1 with TRBJ2-2, with 11 bases identical to TRBD2. The junction had 4 bases not matched to a gene; V was cut back by 1 base and J by 2 bases. CDR3 length: 17 amino acids. The V gene's germline CDR1 is SGHRS and CDR2 YFSETQ. The CDR3, as DNA: TGCGCCAGCAGCTTGCCTAGCGGGGGGATAAACACCGGGGAGCTGTTTTTT. Translated, it gives CASSLPSGGINTGELFF.

The chain employs TRBV6-1 and TRBJ2-7; perhaps TRBD1 as D (6 bases). Trimming shortened V by 6 bases and J by 4 bases, and 16 bases separated the two germline ends. The CDR3 is made up of 14 amino acids. Germline CDR1 MNHNS, CDR2 SASEGT. The CDR3 spells CASRRTVLLYEQYF. The CDR3 DNA is TGTGCCAGCAGGCGGACAGTCCTTTTGTACGAGCAGTACTTC.

This chain uses TRBV7-3 with TRBJ2-1, with 7 positions matching TRBD2. Germline V gene data show CDR1 as SGHTA and CDR2 as FQGTGA. CDR3 length: 15 amino acids. V trimming: 5 bases; J trimming: 2 bases; junction bases outside the gene matches: 6. CDR3: CASSRGGGPYNEQFF. In nucleotides, the CDR3 is TGTGCCAGCAGCCGCGGGGGAGGACCCTACAATGAGCAGTTCTTC. Drawing the rest from reference TRBV7-3 and TRBJ2-1, the complete variable domain is GAGVSQTPSNKVTEKGKYVELRCDPISGHTALYWYRQSLGQGPEFLIYFQGTGAADDSGLPNDRFFAVRPEGSVSTLKIQRTERGDSAVYLCASSRGGGPYNEQFFGPGTRLTVL.

Remarks on this clone: One junction end disagrees with the germline gene, perhaps due to a read error. The chain combines TRBV4-3 with TRBJ2-7; weak D call: TRBD2 (6 bases). CDR1 is LGHNA, CDR2 YSLEER, per germline. The CDR3 extends over 16 amino acids. The DNA for the CDR3 is TGCGCCAGCAGCCAAGGTTTTTTTACTAGCTCCCACGAGCAGTACTTC. Encoded protein: CASSQGFFTSSHEQYF.

The rearrangement uses TRBV7-8 and TRBJ2-3; D perhaps matches TRBD1 (6 bases). The CDR3 has 15 amino acids. Germline V gives CDR1 SGHVS, CDR2 FQNEAQ. In nucleotides, the CDR3 is TGTGTTACAAAGAAACAGGGTTCGAGCACAGATACGCAGTATTTT. Translating gives CVTKKQGSSTDTQYF. Looking up the rest from reference TRBV7-8 and TRBJ2-3 gives the full variable domain: GAGVSQSPRYKVAKRGQDVALRCDPISGHVSLFWYQQALGQGPEFLTYFQNEAQLDKSGLPSDRFFAERPEGSVSTLKIQRTQQEDSAVYLCVTKKQGSSTDTQYFGPGTRLTVL.

This chain uses TRBV4-1 with TRBJ2-5; weak D call: TRBD2 (6 bases). There are 14 residues in the CDR3. Trimming pared 5 bases from V and 0 bases from J, leaving 10 bases between. Germline V lookup: CDR1 MGHRA, CDR2 YSYEKL. The CDR3 protein is CASSGRDYQETQYF. The CDR3 DNA reads as TGCGCCAGCAGCGGGCGGGACTACCAAGAGACCCAGTACTTC.

In the case of this clone: Other DNA sequences within the sample encode an identical CDR3. The V and J genes are TRBV30 and TRBJ1-5; D is possibly TRBD1 (5 bases). Germline CDR1 GTSNPN, CDR2 SVGIG (reference sequence). This CDR3 region has 13 residues. The V gene lost 2 bases and the J gene lost 5 bases, with 10 bases spanning the gap. DNA of the CDR3: TGTGCCTGGAGTCGAGGAGGGGATCAGCCCCAGCATTTT. It specifies CAWSRGGDQPQHF. Full variable domain (remainder filled in from reference TRBV30 and TRBJ1-5): SQTIHQWPATLVQPVGSPLSLECTVEGTSNPNLYWYRQAAGRGLQLLFYSVGIGQISSEVPQNLSASRPQDRQFILSSKKLLLSDSGFYLCAWSRGGDQPQHFGDGTRLSIL.

This sequence joins TRBV7-8 and TRBJ1-3, with D possibly being TRBD1 (6 bases). Trimming left V 1 base short and J 2 bases short, with 12 bases between. Germline lookup yields CDR1 SGHVS and CDR2 FQNEAQ. This CDR3 contains 16 residues. The CDR3 DNA follows: TGTGCCAGCAGCTTAGTGTGGGGGGGCCCTGGAAACACCATATATTTT. Amino acid sequence: CASSLVWGGPGNTIYF.

This clone appeared a few times. The genes are TRBV5-1 and TRBJ2-5; D is possibly TRBD2 (5 bases). There are 15 residues in the CDR3. The V end lost 0 bases, the J end lost 5 bases, and 14 bases lay between the germline ends. Germline loops: CDR1 SGHRS, CDR2 YFSETQ. CDR3 bases: TGCGCCAGCAGCTTGGGAAGAGGGAACGGGGAGACCCAGTACTTC. Amino acid sequence: CASSLGRGNGETQYF.

The chain carries TRBV25-1 and TRBJ1-4; tentatively, D is TRBD1 (6 bases). The V end lost 4 bases, the J end lost 1 base, and 10 bases lay between the germline ends. Germline V gene sequence: CDR1 MGHDK, CDR2 SYGVNS. The CDR3 length is 15 residues. The CDR3 here is CASSGHRVTNEKLFF. CDR3 coding DNA: TGTGCCAGCAGTGGCCACAGGGTAACTAATGAAAAACTGTTTTTT.

This clone showed up just a few times. V and J are TRBV30 and TRBJ1-4; TRBD1 matches 7 bases. The germline gives CDR1 GTSNPN, CDR2 SVGIG (reference sequence). The V and J ends lost 3 bases and 4 bases, in that order; junction bases with no gene match: 5. This CDR3 is built from 14 residues. Here the CDR3 reads CAWSRGRYNEKLFF. As DNA, the CDR3 is TGTGCCTGGAGCAGGGGGAGGTATAATGAAAAACTGTTTTTT.

The chain carries TRBV6-1 and TRBJ1-6, with a possible D match to TRBD1 (5 bases). The CDR3 consists of 15 residues. Germline CDR1 is MNHNS and CDR2 is SASEGT. V shed 0 bases and J shed 7 bases, with 10 bases lying between them. The CDR3 loop is CASSEAPGLNSPLHF. The CDR3 nucleotides read TGTGCCAGCAGTGAAGCCCCAGGGTTAAATTCACCCCTCCACTTT.

This clone was counted only a few times. The V call is TRBV27, the J call TRBJ2-7; tentative D call: TRBD2 (7 bases). V was cut by 2 bases and J by 6 bases, with 14 bases left in between. The V gene's germline CDR1 is MNHEY and CDR2 SMNVEV (reference sequence). CDR3 length: 14 amino acids. The CDR3, as DNA: TGTGCCAGCAGTTTAAGGGGGGGTACAGGCGAGCAGTACTTC. Its protein is CASSLRGGTGEQYF.

J is TRBJ1-5 and V is TRBV6-1; TRBD1 aligns across 7 bases. V lost 8 bases and J lost 4; bases outside the gene matches: 5. Germline V gene data show CDR1 as MNHNS and CDR2 as SASEGT. This CDR3 region has 13 residues. The CDR3 region is CASGTDPNQPQHF. DNA of the CDR3: TGTGCCAGCGGGACAGACCCTAATCAGCCCCAGCATTTT.

This chain connects TRBV6-1 to TRBJ1-1; TRBD1 matches at 7 bases. The CDR3 is 14 residues long. V was pared by 4 bases and J by 8 bases, with 10 bases of the junction left unmatched. Germline V gene lookup returns CDR1 MNHNS and CDR2 SASEGT. The CDR3 DNA follows: TGTGCCAGCAGTGGAAGAACAGGGGCGCGAGAAGCTTTCTTT. This gives the protein CASSGRTGAREAFF.

The chain carries TRBV6-5 and TRBJ2-7, with TRBD1 as a possible D gene (6 bases). This CDR3 is 16 amino acids long. Germline-derived CDR1 and CDR2 are MNHEY and SVGAGI. Trimming cost V 0 bases and J 1 base, with 13 bases left between them. In nucleotides, the CDR3 is TGTGCCAGCAGTTACTCGCCAGGACAGAGATCCTACGAGCAGTACTTC. Its protein product is CASSYSPGQRSYEQYF.

This rearrangement joins TRBV25-1 to TRBJ2-3; D possibly corresponds to TRBD1 (5 bases). Germline V lookup: CDR1 MGHDK, CDR2 SYGVNS. The CDR3 length is 15 residues. Trimming stripped 1 base from V and 0 bases from J, with 8 bases between. Here the CDR3 DNA reads TGTGCCAGCAGTGAATGGGGCGAGAGCACAGATACGCAGTATTTT. It translates to CASSEWGESTDTQYF.

The chain recombines TRBV11-2 with TRBJ1-3; 7 bases match TRBD1. The germline V gene encodes CDR1 SGHAT and CDR2 FQNNGV. The length of the CDR3 is 15 residues. J gave up 4 bases and V 3 bases, and 6 bases lay outside the gene matches. CDR3 bases: TGTGCCAGCAGCTTTGTAGAGGGGGCCGGAAACACCATATATTTT. It yields the protein CASSFVEGAGNTIYF. The entire variable domain, with the rest obtained from reference TRBV11-2 and TRBJ1-3, is as follows: EAGVAQSPRYKIIEKRQSVAFWCNPISGHATLYWYQQILGQGPKLLIQFQNNGVVDDSQLPKDRFSAERLKGVDSTLKIQPAKLEDSAVYLCASSFVEGAGNTIYFGEGSWLTVV.

This clone was counted a single time. J is TRBJ2-7 and V is TRBV5-4; 12 nucleotides align to TRBD2. CDR3 length: 15 residues. The germline CDR1 and CDR2 sequences are SGHNT and YYREEE (reference sequence). The V segment lost 4 bases and the J segment 2 bases; nucleotides outside the gene matches: 4. CDR3 sequence: CASSDPSGGAYEQYF. DNA of the CDR3: TGTGCCAGCAGCGACCCTAGCGGGGGGGCCTACGAGCAGTACTTC. Full variable domain (remainder filled in from reference TRBV5-4 and TRBJ2-7): ETGVTQSPTHLIKTRGQQVTLRCSSQSGHNTVSWYQQALGQGPQFIFQYYREEENGRGNFPPRFSGLQFPNYSSELNVNALELDDSALYLCASSDPSGGAYEQYFGPGTRLTVT.